This T cell receptor beta chain was sequenced during a study of CD8+ T cells in alopecia areata (dated by TCRdb to the late 2010s). Looking at the study overall: In both human patients and the C3H/HeJ mouse model, the study applied high-throughput TCRbeta sequencing to look at T cell clonal expansion in alopecia areata. Human TCRbeta sequencing covered scalp tissue and sorted CD4+ and CD8+ peripheral blood T cells from patchy and totalis/universalis alopecia areata patients and healthy controls. Clonality in the scalp was compared among normal scalp (n=4), patchy alopecia areata scalp (n=8), and alopecia totalis/universalis scalp (n=8). RNA was extracted with the PAXgene miRNA kit for fixed scalp, the miRNeasy kit for PBMCs, and the RNeasy kit for mouse skin. TCRbeta CDR3 regions were amplified by immunoSEQ multiplex PCR using 35 Vbeta forward and 13 Jbeta reverse primers. Study-level results and caveats: Resident alphabeta T cells in normal human skin are also sequenced, complicating scalp TCR repertoire analysis, unlike mouse skin dominated by gammadelta T cells. Lesional scalp, especially in alopecia totalis/universalis, showed higher clonality and more expanded CD8+ clones than normal scalp, suggesting antigenic drive. Shared TCR sequences between patients were less evident than in mice, which may be partly attributable to HLA diversity in the patient population.

Lesional scalp punch biopsies and peripheral blood were obtained from alopecia areata patients. After PBMCs were isolated by density centrifugation and stained for CD3, CD4 and CD8, a FACSAria was used to sort CD4+ and CD8+ T cells. The untreated alopecia areata patients were recruited through a multicenter biomarker study. For five biomarker-study patients, blood CD8+ T cells were further sorted into NKG2D-low and NKG2D-high fractions. Library creation used the immunoSEQ multiplex PCR assay. To provide template for TCR sequencing, every sample had RNA extracted and reverse transcribed into cDNA. First-strand cDNA was synthesized using SuperScript III with a 2:1 mix of oligo-dT and random hexamers. A synthetic immune receptor repertoire was used to measure amplification bias, and any remaining bias was corrected computationally. In the paper's pipeline: Raw reads were preprocessed to remove errors, and CDR3 was defined according to IMGT conventions as the region from the conserved cysteine to phenylalanine. Clonality was calculated as 1 minus Shannon entropy normalized by log2 of the number of productive unique TCRs. Whether scalp clones were CD4 or CD8 was inferred by matching scalp TCRbeta sequences against CD4 and CD8 repertoires sorted from blood. TCRdb stores this immuneACCESS table with in-frame sequences only. Part of the clones is absent; in the studies checked, under half of the shortfall reflects unresolved V genes, and no reason is known for the rest. For V, J and clone size, that table is used; D and trimming come from the DNA. The sample yields about 82,000 clones; about 53% were counted once. In total, the top ten clones hold roughly 6% of the sample.

To note about this clone: Its recognized antigen is unknown. A much larger clone lies a single base off, so this may be a read error.

Its CDR3 holds 12 amino acids, cysteine through phenylalanine. The entry retains the CDR3 DNA only, 36 bases that are in frame from base 1. Between the V and J ends, shortened by 7 bases and 0 bases respectively, the junction contains 1 base. Sequences SNHLY (CDR1) and FYNNEI (CDR2) are obtained from the germline V gene. The receptor was derived from a human donor with alopecia areata. Sample: NKG2D-high CD8+ T cells sorted from blood. What this sample's cell subset or site label stands for: sorted CD8+ NKG2D-high blood T cells. Recombination connected TRBV2 to TRBJ2-6, with the D gene uncertain. The nucleotides are TGTGCCAGCATCTCTGGGGCCAACGTCCTGACTTTC. Its protein product is CASISGANVLTF.